This note documents a single T cell receptor (beta chain) sequence. This record belongs to a study of metastatic and nonmetastatic thyroid tumors. Every patient was untreated before thyroid surgery. Using MiXCR, TCRdb re-called clones from the PCR reads. The sample gives about 21,000 clones, roughly 27% of which show up once; approximately 15% is in the top ten. The sequence was collected from a male donor with papillary thyroid cancer or a benign thyroid nodule (not recorded which). Some clones in this sample may be carry-over from other donors' samples. The sequencing input was tumor tissue.

The DNA for the CDR3 is TGCAGGTTGGGACTAGCGGGAGTCAATGAGCAGTTCTTC. Encoded protein: CRLGLAGVNEQFF. This chain connects TRBV20-1 to TRBJ2-1, with 14 positions matching TRBD2. The CDR3 sequence is 13 residues long. Germline V gene data show CDR1 as DFQATT and CDR2 as SNEGSKA (reference sequence).